This T cell receptor beta chain was retrieved from a study of spatial heterogeneity in lung cancer (dated by TCRdb to the late 2010s). Concerning the study at large: Beta-chain transcripts were consistently detected in greater numbers than alpha-chain transcripts, which likely reflected higher beta-chain transcript abundance. TCR alpha and beta repertoires were quantitatively compared across multiple tumor regions, matched nontumor lung and blood in non-small cell lung cancer. In the raw uncorrected reads, each unique combination of TCR and UMI appeared on average more than ten times. At surgery, some 200 tumor regions, some 61 matched nontumor lung samples and about 56 PBMC samples were TCR-sequenced for both alpha and beta chains. Nonsynonymous mutation counts, determined by whole-exome sequencing of tumor tissue, were related to TCR repertoire features. General study outcomes and caveats: Additional single-cell paired TCR alpha and beta sequencing was considered necessary to confirm, at a functional level, the hypothesis that regional TCRs recognize regional mutations.

CDR1 and CDR2 were assigned from the germline V gene (reference sequence) as SGHKS and YYEKEE. Measured from the cysteine to the phenylalanine, the CDR3 is 13 residues long. Only CDR3 DNA remains: 39 bases, in frame from the first base. V and J lose 0 bases and 6 bases, and a span of 6 bases separates them. The time point label corresponds to: sample taken at primary tumor resection. Donors were around 69 patients with early-stage, untreated non-small cell lung cancer from the lung TRACERx cohort. Whole RNA extracted from tumor and nontumor lung tissue, or from cryopreserved PBMC samples, was used for TCR sequencing without cell sorting. A patient was chosen for TCR sequencing only when enough RNA was available from at least two tumor regions. A lung pathologist reviewed the tumor and adjacent nontumor lung specimens before the specimens were selected. This clonotype is considered medium-sized (0.01 to 0.1%). There is no known antigen for this receptor. Qualities for individual bases were not recorded, and no much larger clone is one base off. This beta chain slipped into a library made for alpha chains as a stray read, so its size is not meaningful.

The receptor library was made with 5' RACE. Sequencing was performed on a NextSeq 500. To allow correction of PCR and sequencing errors, the TCR library protocol tagged every TCR cDNA molecule with a unique molecular identifier. Turning to the authors' computational methods: TCR identification, UMI-based error correction and CDR3 extraction were performed with Decombinator tools. TCRs above a frequency of 2 per 1,000, corresponding to the top 1% of the tumor frequency distribution, were defined as expanded. Each repertoire was subsampled 100 times to 5,000 TCRs, after which Renyi diversity was computed with the R vegan package. To build CDR3 similarity networks, amino acid triplet string-kernel similarity was used, and CDR3s were connected when their pairwise similarity was above 0.82. The raw public data were reprocessed by TCRdb itself: fastp quality trimming at Q25, MiXCR clonotype calling, in-frame beta chains only. Every distinct CDR3 protein forms one entry, paired with its most common genes and DNA. For this entry, the V and J calls and clone size follow TCRdb and not the study's own pipeline. In all, the sample holds approximately 560 distinct CDR3 sequences, and 9% to 10% of those were seen once. Around 20% of the sample is taken by the ten largest.

This sequence uses TRBV5-5 and TRBJ2-2; no confident D gene assignment can be made. Sequencing was performed on normal lung tissue next to the tumor, taken at surgery. This clonotype originated in a female donor with early-stage non-small cell lung cancer. In nucleotides, the sequence is TGTGCCAGCAGCTTGGAGGTGGCCGGGGAGCTGTTTTTT. This encodes CASSLEVAGELFF.